The 20 T cell receptor beta chains reported below all come from one sample, sequenced in a study of blood T cell repertoires in COVID-19. Produced via immunoSEQ multiplex PCR; TCRdb's table is partial and in-frame only. Of 100,000 to 150,000 clones in the sample, around four fifths were seen once. The specimen sequenced was peripheral blood. The receptors here all came from a human donor in a cohort sampled during active COVID-19.

This clone was counted between two and nine times. The chain has TRBV6-6 and TRBJ2-2; weak D call: TRBD2 (5 bases). Germline V gene lookup returns CDR1 MNHNY and CDR2 SVGAGI (reference sequence). Trimming stripped 5 bases from V and 8 bases from J, with 24 bases between. This CDR3 is 17 amino acids long. Written as DNA, the CDR3 is TGTGCCAGCAGTCGGACGGGCCCATCTGAGGGTTCGGGGGAGCTGTTTTTT. It codes for CASSRTGPSEGSGELFF.

The chain couples TRBV9 to TRBJ2-3, with TRBD2 as a possible D gene (6 bases). The CDR3 contains 17 residues. V was shortened by 4 bases and J by 4 bases, with 22 bases between the two germline ends. The germline V gene has CDR1 SGDLS and CDR2 YYNGEE. This CDR3 is CASSTPGEFYVPDTQYF. The CDR3 DNA is TGTGCCAGCAGCACCCCGGGGGAATTTTACGTCCCAGATACGCAGTATTTT.

The genes are TRBV4-1 and TRBJ2-7, with D unresolved. V shed 0 bases and J shed 6 bases, with 12 bases lying between them. Germline assignment: CDR1 MGHRA and CDR2 YSYEKL. The length of the CDR3 is 14 residues. CDR3: CASSQDRTETEQYF. In nucleotides, the CDR3 is TGCGCCAGCAGCCAAGATAGAACCGAAACCGAGCAGTACTTC.

The rearrangement links TRBV4-1 to TRBJ2-7; 13 bases map to TRBD2. Germline-derived CDR1 and CDR2 are MGHRA and YSYEKL. The junction had 8 bases not matched to a gene; V was cut back by 0 bases and J by 3 bases. The CDR3 is 18 residues long. Written as DNA, the CDR3 is TGCGCCAGCAGCCAAGAAGGTGGGACTAGCGGGAAGGGCTACGAGCAGTACTTC. Its protein is CASSQEGGTSGKGYEQYF.

V is TRBV7-2 and J is TRBJ2-5; tentative D call: TRBD1 (7 bases). V was trimmed by 2 bases and J by 6 bases, leaving 10 bases between them. Germline CDR1 SGHTA, CDR2 FQGNSA. The CDR3 totals 13 residues. CDR3 bases: TGTGCCAGCAGCTTAAGGAGGGGGCAGACCCAGTACTTC. Its protein is CASSLRRGQTQYF.

This clone appeared a few times. The chain combines TRBV5-1 with TRBJ2-7; 10 nucleotides align to TRBD1. Looked up from germline, CDR1 is SGHRS and CDR2 is YFSETQ. This CDR3 has 15 residues. The V segment lost 4 bases and the J segment 3 bases; nucleotides outside the gene matches: 7. CDR3 residues: CASSIGQGGYYEQYF. The CDR3 DNA is TGCGCCAGCAGCATAGGACAGGGGGGCTACTACGAGCAGTACTTC.

The rearrangement uses TRBV3-1 (or the pseudogene TRBV3-2) and TRBJ1-4, with TRBD1 matching 7 bases. The CDR3 runs to 12 residues. The germline V gene has CDR1 LGHDT and CDR2 YNNKEL (reference sequence). J gave up 12 bases and V 4 bases, and 5 bases lay outside the gene matches. Written as DNA, the CDR3 is TGTGCCAGCAGCCCAGGGACAGTAGAACTGTTTTTT. The encoded protein is CASSPGTVELFF.

The V call is TRBV5-1, the J call TRBJ2-7; D may be TRBD1 (5 bases). The CDR3 is 14 residues long. The germline V gene encodes CDR1 SGHRS and CDR2 YFSETQ. V was shortened by 0 bases and J by 6 bases, with 13 bases between the two germline ends. DNA of the CDR3: TGCGCCAGCAGCTTGGGTTCAGGGTCGGGCGAGCAGTACTTC. It codes for CASSLGSGSGEQYF.

This chain uses TRBV15 with TRBJ2-4, with 10 bases aligning to TRBD2. J lost 0 bases, V lost 0 bases, and 14 bases had no gene match. Germline V gives CDR1 LNHNV, CDR2 YYDKDF (reference sequence). This CDR3 spans 21 amino acids. The DNA for the CDR3 is TGTGCCACCAGCAGAGATTGGCCTAGCGGGAGCGACCTACTAGCCAAAAACATTCAGTACTTC. Protein product: CATSRDWPSGSDLLAKNIQYF.

This chain uses TRBV7-2 with TRBJ1-5; 9 bases fit TRBD1. The CDR3 is made up of 14 amino acids. CDR1 and CDR2 from the germline V gene are SGHTA and FQGNSA. The junction had 4 bases not matched to a gene; V was cut back by 5 bases and J by 5 bases. As DNA, the CDR3 is TGTGCCAGCAGCACCGACAGGGGGTATCAGCCCCAGCATTTT. Translating it yields CASSTDRGYQPQHF. The full variable domain, with the rest looked up from reference TRBV7-2 and TRBJ1-5, is GAGVSQSPSNKVTEKGKDVELRCDPISGHTALYWYRQSLGQGLEFLIYFQGNSAPDKSGLPSDRFSAERTGGSVSTLTIQRTQQEDSAVYLCASSTDRGYQPQHFGDGTRLSIL.

This clone has more than one count but fewer than ten. The gene calls are TRBV2 and TRBJ1-2; perhaps TRBD1 as D (6 bases). This CDR3 has 13 residues. V was trimmed by 6 bases and J by 8 bases, leaving 16 bases between them. CDR1 SNHLY and CDR2 FYNNEI come from the germline V gene. CDR3 DNA sequence: TGTGCCAGCAGCGCCGGACAGTTTCAGGGCTACACCTTC. Translated: CASSAGQFQGYTF.

This clone has only one observation. This rearrangement joins TRBV28 to TRBJ1-2; D possibly corresponds to TRBD1 (5 bases). With 4 bases removed from V and 7 bases from J, the gap between germline ends came to 13 bases. The germline V gene has CDR1 MDHEN and CDR2 SYDVKM. The CDR3 spans 13 residues. In DNA, the CDR3 is TGTGCCAGCAGTTCCGGACTGGGGGGTGGCTACACCTTC. This translates into CASSSGLGGGYTF.

The chain uses TRBV29-1 and TRBJ1-2; perhaps TRBD1 as D (6 bases). V was pared by 2 bases and J by 5 bases, with 15 bases between. CDR3 size: 14 residues. Germline V gene data show CDR1 as SQVTM and CDR2 as ANQGSEA. The CDR3 DNA reads TGCAGCGTTGAAACCCTAGACAGGAGGTATGGCTACACCTTC. Translation gives CSVETLDRRYGYTF.

The chain links TRBV3-1 (or the pseudogene TRBV3-2) to TRBJ2-2, with TRBD2 as a possible D gene (6 bases). The length of the CDR3 is 15 residues. CDR1 LGHDT and CDR2 YNNKEL come from the germline V gene (reference sequence). The V end was cut by 2 bases, the J end by 1 base, with 8 bases between. The CDR3: CASSQLTRNTGELFF. CDR3 nucleotide sequence: TGTGCCAGCAGCCAACTGACTAGGAACACCGGGGAGCTGTTTTTT.

In this sample, this clone turned up once. The gene calls are TRBV12-5 and TRBJ2-2; D is ambiguous. This CDR3 region has 14 residues. CDR1 LGHNT and CDR2 FRNRAP come from the germline V gene. Trimming took off 7 bases at V and 0 bases at J, with 9 bases between the two ends. CDR3 DNA: TGTGCTAGTGCCATGGAGCCGAACACCGGGGAGCTGTTTTTT. This sequence encodes CASAMEPNTGELFF.

The genes are TRBV18 and TRBJ2-7; the D gene is possibly TRBD1 (5 bases). This CDR3 region has 18 residues. Deletions cut 5 bases from V and 6 bases from J, with 29 bases between. CDR1 KGHSH and CDR2 LQKENI come from the germline V gene. The CDR3 here is CASSSDRGQGPWQSEQYF. For the CDR3, the DNA is TGTGCCAGCTCATCAGACCGAGGACAAGGTCCTTGGCAGAGCGAGCAGTACTTC.

This clone was observed a few times. This chain joins TRBV7-8 and TRBJ1-1, with a tentative D call TRBD1 (5 bases). Trimming pared 5 bases from V and 1 base from J, leaving 11 bases between. The CDR3 is made up of 14 amino acids. Per the germline V gene, CDR1 is SGHVS and CDR2 is FQNEAQ. The CDR3: CASSKTTGNTEAFF. CDR3 in DNA: TGTGCCAGCAGCAAGACCACAGGGAACACTGAAGCTTTCTTT.

The chain links TRBV7-9 to TRBJ2-3; TRBD1 matches 11 bases. Germline V lookup: CDR1 SEHNR, CDR2 FQNEAQ (reference sequence). V shed 5 bases and J 3 bases; nucleotides not matched to a gene: 7. The CDR3 length is 16 residues. CDR3 sequence (DNA): TGTGCCAGCAGCGTAGGACAGGGGGCGAGAACAGATACGCAGTATTTT. This gives the protein CASSVGQGARTDTQYF.

The V call is TRBV7-2, the J call TRBJ2-1; the match to TRBD2 covers 12 bases. CDR1 and CDR2 (germline): SGHTA, FQGNSA. With 6 bases clipped from V and 1 base from J, the junction kept 10 bases outside the gene matches. The CDR3 length is 18 residues. CDR3 DNA: TGTGCCAGCAGTTCGGGACTAGCGGGCTATTTATCCTACAATGAGCAGTTCTTC. It yields the protein CASSSGLAGYLSYNEQFF.

This chain links TRBV7-6 with TRBJ2-1; 10 bases agree with TRBD1. The germline V gene encodes CDR1 SGHVS and CDR2 FNYEAQ. CDR3 size: 16 residues. V lost 1 base and J lost 6; bases outside the gene matches: 6. This CDR3 is CASSLGRTGGLNEQFF. Written as DNA, the CDR3 is TGTGCCAGCAGCTTAGGGAGGACAGGGGGTCTCAATGAGCAGTTCTTC. Filled out from reference TRBV7-6 and TRBJ2-1, the complete variable domain reads GAGVSQSPRYKVTKRGQDVALRCDPISGHVSLYWYRQALGQGPEFLTYFNYEAQQDKSGLPNDRFSAERPEGSISTLTIQRTEQRDSAMYRCASSLGRTGGLNEQFFGPGTRLTVL.